This T cell receptor (beta chain) was captured in a study of CD8 T cells in ankylosing spondylitis. Study conclusions and caveats: A CD8+ phenotype characterized the disease-linked clones, which were relatively rare in peripheral blood. In ankylosing spondylitis patients, matched synovial fluid reportedly showed significant enrichment of disease-linked clones. Past research had described some motif variants in reactive arthritis synovial fluid and blood. A motif of roughly 8 highly homologous TCR beta variants was seen as apparently characteristic of ankylosing spondylitis blood.

Generation of TCR beta libraries employed quantitative 5'-RACE incorporating molecular barcodes. TCRdb independently ran MiXCR on the 5' RACE reads; one entry per CDR3 protein. Of some 220,000 distinct CDR3 sequences listed, approximately 7.4% are singletons. This clonotype was seen many times. Its antigen is as yet unknown. The CDR3 has 12 residues. With 0 bases removed from V and 9 bases from J, the gap between germline ends came to 7 bases. Germline loops: CDR1 MNHEY, CDR2 SMNVEV (reference sequence). The V gene is TRBV27, the J gene TRBJ2-3, with D unresolved. This sequence originates from a male donor with ankylosing spondylitis. The material sequenced was blood, either unsorted or a sorted T cell fraction (not recorded which). CDR3 loop: CASSLSGLTQYF. Here the CDR3 DNA reads TGTGCCAGCAGTTTATCAGGTTTAACGCAGTATTTT.